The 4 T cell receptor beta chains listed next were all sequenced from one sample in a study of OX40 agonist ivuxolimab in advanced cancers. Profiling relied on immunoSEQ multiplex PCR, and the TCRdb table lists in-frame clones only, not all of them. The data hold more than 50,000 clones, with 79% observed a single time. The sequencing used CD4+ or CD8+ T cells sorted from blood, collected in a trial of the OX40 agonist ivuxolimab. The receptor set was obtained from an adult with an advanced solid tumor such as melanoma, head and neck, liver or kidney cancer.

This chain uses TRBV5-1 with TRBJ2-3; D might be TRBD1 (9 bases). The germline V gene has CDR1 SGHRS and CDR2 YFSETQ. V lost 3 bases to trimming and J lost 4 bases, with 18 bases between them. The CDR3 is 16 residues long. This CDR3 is CASSSRGGQGPDTQYF. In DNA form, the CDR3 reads TGCGCCAGCAGCTCCCGGGGGGGACAGGGACCAGATACGCAGTATTTT.

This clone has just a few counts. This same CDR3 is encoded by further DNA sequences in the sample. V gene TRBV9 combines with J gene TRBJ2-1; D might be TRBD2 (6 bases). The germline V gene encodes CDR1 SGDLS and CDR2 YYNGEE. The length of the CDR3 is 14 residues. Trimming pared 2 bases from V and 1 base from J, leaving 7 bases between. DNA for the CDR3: TGTGCCAGCAGCGTGCGGGATTCCTACAATGAGCAGTTCTTC. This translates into CASSVRDSYNEQFF.

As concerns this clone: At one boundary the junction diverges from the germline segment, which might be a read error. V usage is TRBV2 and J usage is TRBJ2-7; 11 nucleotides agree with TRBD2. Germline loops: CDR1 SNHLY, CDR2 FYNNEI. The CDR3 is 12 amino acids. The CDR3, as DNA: TGTGCCAGCAGTGAAACCGGGACTAGCGGATTGTTC. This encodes CASSETGTSGLF.

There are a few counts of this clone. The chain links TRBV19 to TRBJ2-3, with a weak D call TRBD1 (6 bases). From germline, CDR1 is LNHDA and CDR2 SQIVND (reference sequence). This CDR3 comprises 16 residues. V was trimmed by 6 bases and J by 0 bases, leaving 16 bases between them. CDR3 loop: CASSFRQAVSTDTQYF. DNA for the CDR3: TGTGCCAGTAGCTTCCGACAGGCGGTAAGCACAGATACGCAGTATTTT.